The 19 T cell receptor beta chains below all came from one sample that was sequenced in a study of memory CD4+ T cells and cytomegalovirus serostatus. Single viable CD3+CD4+CD8-CD45RO+ cells were sorted as the memory CD4+ T cells. Here immunoSEQ multiplex PCR was the method, and the copy in TCRdb shows in-frame clones only, minus some. The table includes about 50,000 clones, roughly four fifths detected once. Source material: memory CD4+ T cells from blood. These receptors all come from an adult in good health and CMV-seronegative.

V usage is TRBV29-1 and J usage is TRBJ2-3; TRBD1 agrees at 8 bases. There are 13 residues in the CDR3. Trimming took 7 bases from V and 4 from J; bases not matched to a gene: 7. Germline CDR1 and CDR2: SQVTM and ANQGSEA. CDR3: CSAQRQGSDTQYF. CDR3 nucleotides: TGCAGCGCCCAGAGACAGGGGTCAGATACGCAGTATTTT.

Written as DNA, the CDR3 is TGCGCCAGCACCTCGGGACACCGCTATGGCTACACCTTC. Amino acid sequence: CASTSGHRYGYTF. The rearrangement uses TRBV23-1 and TRBJ1-2; a possible D gene is TRBD1 (6 bases). TRBV23-1 is filed as an ORF, its function uncertain. The CDR3 loop spans 13 amino acids. The V gene lost 7 bases and the J gene lost 4 bases, with 13 bases spanning the gap.

There are a few counts of this clone. The chain links TRBV25-1 to TRBJ1-4, with D perhaps matching TRBD1 (6 bases). The CDR3 covers 16 residues. Germline lookup yields CDR1 MGHDK and CDR2 SYGVNS. The germline V and J ends were trimmed by 3 bases and 7 bases, with 18 bases remaining between them. This chain's CDR3 is CASSESYFRGREKLFF. The CDR3 DNA sequence: TGTGCCAGCAGTGAGTCATATTTTCGGGGGCGTGAAAAACTGTTTTTT.

As concerns this clone: This sample also contains other DNA sequences that code for the same CDR3. The chain is built from TRBV11-1 and TRBJ1-1; a weak D match, TRBD1 (5 bases). Trimming took off 3 bases at V and 4 bases at J, with 9 bases between the two ends. The CDR3 totals 13 residues. The germline V gene has CDR1 SGHAT and CDR2 FQDESV (reference sequence). The CDR3 DNA is TGTGCCAGCAGCTTTCAGGGACCCACTGAAGCTTTCTTT. Amino acid sequence: CASSFQGPTEAFF.

The V gene is TRBV6-5, the J gene TRBJ1-1; 7 nucleotides align to TRBD1. Germline V gene sequence: CDR1 MNHEY, CDR2 SVGAGI. The length of the CDR3 is 14 residues. After removal of 5 bases from V and 4 bases from J, the junction contained 7 bases not matched to a gene. The CDR3 DNA follows: TGTGCCAGCAGTCCCCGACAGGGAACCACTGAAGCTTTCTTT. Protein product: CASSPRQGTTEAFF.

The gene calls are TRBV5-4 and TRBJ1-3; tentative D call: TRBD1 (6 bases). Germline loops: CDR1 SGHNT, CDR2 YYREEE (reference sequence). This CDR3 spans 17 amino acids. Deletions cut 4 bases from V and 0 bases from J, with 17 bases between. In DNA form, the CDR3 reads TGTGCCAGCAGCATAACAGGGAGAGGGACCTCTGGAAACACCATATATTTT. The encoded protein is CASSITGRGTSGNTIYF.

The chain uses TRBV18 and TRBJ1-3, with 8 bases fitting TRBD1. J gave up 12 bases and V 5 bases, and 9 bases lay outside the gene matches. CDR3 length equals 13 residues. Per germline, CDR1 KGHSH and CDR2 LQKENI. The CDR3 DNA is TGTGCCAGCTCAACAGGGGGAACATCCCTCATATATTTT. The encoded protein is CASSTGGTSLIYF.

V is TRBV7-9 and J is TRBJ2-1; 11 bases line up with TRBD1. CDR3 length equals 15 residues. CDR1 is SEHNR, CDR2 FQNEAQ, per germline (reference sequence). After removal of 4 bases from V and 2 bases from J, the junction contained 1 base not matched to a gene. The CDR3 here is CASSSGQGAYNEQFF. CDR3 coding DNA: TGTGCCAGCAGCTCGGGACAGGGGGCCTACAATGAGCAGTTCTTC.

The rearrangement links TRBV25-1 to TRBJ1-3; 10 bases map to TRBD1. J was trimmed by 0 bases and V by 5 bases; bases with no gene match: 4. This CDR3 is 16 amino acids long. CDR1 and CDR2 (germline): MGHDK, SYGVNS. CDR3 nucleotides: TGTGCCAGCAGTAAGGACAGGGGGTACTCTGGAAACACCATATATTTT. It translates to CASSKDRGYSGNTIYF.

The genes are TRBV27 and TRBJ1-6, with 7 bases identical to TRBD1. The CDR3 runs 18 residues. CDR1 MNHEY and CDR2 SMNVEV come from the germline V gene (reference sequence). V lost 10 bases to trimming and J lost 0 bases; unmatched junction nucleotides: 15. The CDR3 protein is CATLRPPGQSSYNSPLHF. In nucleotides, the CDR3 is TGTGCCACATTAAGACCTCCGGGACAGAGCTCCTATAATTCACCCCTCCACTTT.

The sample holds a few counts of this clone. This chain uses TRBV27 with TRBJ1-5, with D tentatively TRBD1 (6 bases). CDR3 length: 13 residues. The V end was cut by 6 bases, the J end by 3 bases, with 9 bases between. Germline lookup yields CDR1 MNHEY and CDR2 SMNVEV (reference sequence). For the CDR3, the DNA is TGTGCCAGCAGAAACAGGGACAATCAGCCCCAGCATTTT. Protein product: CASRNRDNQPQHF.

V and J are TRBV5-1 and TRBJ2-7; 9 bases fit TRBD1. Germline V gives CDR1 SGHRS, CDR2 YFSETQ. V lost 4 bases and J lost 3; bases outside the gene matches: 11. The CDR3 extends over 16 amino acids. The CDR3 sequence: CASSPEPGTGFYEQYF. CDR3 DNA: TGCGCCAGCAGCCCGGAACCCGGGACAGGGTTCTACGAGCAGTACTTC.

The V call is TRBV7-2, the J call TRBJ2-5, with D perhaps matching TRBD1 or TRBD2 (6 bases each). Trimming pared 5 bases from V and 5 bases from J, leaving 18 bases between. The CDR3 consists of 15 residues. Germline CDR1 is SGHTA and CDR2 is FQGNSA. The CDR3 DNA is TGTGCCAGCAGCCCTCTACGGGGGCCCTGGGAGACCCAGTACTTC. Amino acids: CASSPLRGPWETQYF. Drawing the rest from reference TRBV7-2 and TRBJ2-5, the complete variable domain is GAGVSQSPSNKVTEKGKDVELRCDPISGHTALYWYRQSLGQGLEFLIYFQGNSAPDKSGLPSDRFSAERTGGSVSTLTIQRTQQEDSAVYLCASSPLRGPWETQYFGPGTRLLVL.

This clone was detected a few times. V gene TRBV7-9 combines with J gene TRBJ2-5; D might be TRBD2 (5 bases). The germline CDR1 and CDR2 sequences are SEHNR and FQNEAQ (reference sequence). The CDR3 is made up of 14 amino acids. V was shortened by 2 bases and J by 5 bases, with 12 bases between the two germline ends. CDR3 DNA: TGTGCCAGCAGCTTACGGGGTACACGGGAGACCCAGTACTTC. Its translation is CASSLRGTRETQYF.

This clone turned up a few times. The CDR3 DNA is TGTGCCAGCAGCCCGCGAGGCACAGATACGCAGTATTTT. It is translated as CASSPRGTDTQYF. The chain joins TRBV6-6 to TRBJ2-3, with D uncertain. The CDR3 length is 13 residues. V lost 6 bases and J 1 base, leaving 8 bases between the germline ends. Per the germline V gene, CDR1 is MNHNY and CDR2 is SVGAGI (reference sequence).

The chain has TRBV27 and TRBJ1-2; TRBD1 aligns across 8 bases. The CDR3 is 14 residues long. V lost 3 bases, J lost 7 bases, and 7 bases stayed unmatched. The germline CDR1 and CDR2 sequences are MNHEY and SMNVEV (reference sequence). The CDR3 region has the DNA TGTGCCAGCAGTTTCTCGGACAGGGATACTGGCTACACCTTC. Encoded protein: CASSFSDRDTGYTF.

CDR3 sequence reads: CASSRRGGTYEQYF. Written as DNA, the CDR3 is TGTGCCAGCAGCCGGAGGGGAGGAACCTACGAGCAGTACTTC. The chain has TRBV5-6 and TRBJ2-7; D might be TRBD2 (6 bases). Germline V lookup: CDR1 SGHDT, CDR2 YYEEEE. CDR3 size: 14 residues. The V end lost 4 bases, the J end lost 2 bases, and 13 bases lay between the germline ends.

The genes are TRBV14 and TRBJ2-2; D remains ambiguous. The CDR3 runs 14 residues. The V and J ends lost 3 bases and 7 bases respectively, with 12 bases between them. CDR1 is SGHDN and CDR2 is FVKESK in the germline V gene. CDR3 in amino acids: CASSQVWARGELFF. In DNA form, the CDR3 reads TGTGCCAGCAGCCAGGTTTGGGCCCGCGGGGAGCTGTTTTTT.

V gene TRBV18 combines with J gene TRBJ1-4, with D possibly matching TRBD1 (6 bases). The CDR3 runs to 14 residues. CDR1 and CDR2 (germline): KGHSH, LQKENI. The V end was cut by 4 bases, the J end by 0 bases, with 6 bases between. In DNA, the CDR3 is TGTGCCAGCTCACAGGGGGCAACTAATGAAAAACTGTTTTTT. Translating it yields CASSQGATNEKLFF.